This entry lists 2 T cell receptor beta chains sequenced from one sample in a study of blood T cell repertoires in COVID-19. Method: immunoSEQ multiplex PCR; TCRdb's copy keeps in-frame clones and lacks some. The sample has hundreds of thousands of clones, around 81% seen once. The sample consisted of peripheral blood. The receptors come from a woman in her forties or fifties with active or convalescent COVID-19.

The CDR3 region is CASRLVGTSGFDEQFF. CDR3 in DNA: TGTGCAAGTCGCTTGGTAGGGACTAGCGGGTTTGATGAGCAGTTCTTC. The chain is built from TRBV12-2 and TRBJ2-1; TRBD2, as called in the table, went unchecked against the DNA. TRBV12-2 is an annotated pseudogene. The CDR3 contains 16 residues.

The chain joins TRBV5-1 to TRBJ2-2, with 8 positions matching TRBD1. Germline V gives CDR1 SGHRS, CDR2 YFSETQ. This CDR3 comprises 15 residues. V lost 4 bases, J lost 3 bases, and 5 bases stayed unmatched. DNA for the CDR3: TGCGCCAGCAGCCCTCGGGACAGGCACACCGGGGAGCTGTTTTTT. This codes for CASSPRDRHTGELFF.